A selection of T cell receptor beta chains follows, all from one sample in a study of control samples from healthy donors and cancer patients. Measured with immunoSEQ multiplex PCR; TCRdb has only the in-frame clones, and not every one. The data contain 150,000 or so clones, roughly 92% of them singletons. The sample was blood. The source of these receptors is a young man in good health. The CDR3 runs from the conserved cysteine through the conserved F or W. Clone size appears in some rows only: once, few, many, or a class for an expanded clone.

V	size	J	CDR3
TRBV12-5	NA	TRBJ2-3	CASGLNIRDTQYF
TRBV15	NA	TRBJ2-1	CATSGLAGGFLRRNEQFF
TRBV5-5	once	TRBJ1-2	CASSFSSGFSGYGYTF
TRBV2	NA	TRBJ2-1	CASSRQGLSYNEQFF
TRBV6-1	NA	TRBJ2-5	CASSEAHPELTQYF
TRBV10-3	few	TRBJ1-1	CAITYSPGAAEAFF
TRBV5-1	NA	TRBJ2-3	CASSDGTDYTDTQYF
TRBV30	NA	TRBJ1-6	CAWSEGQELNSPLHF
TRBV5-4	NA	TRBJ1-6	CASSSDLSSTDSPLHF
TRBV6-4	NA	TRBJ2-5	CASSDAAGGQETQYF
TRBV6-6	NA	TRBJ2-1	CASSYSRGLNEQFF
TRBV4-1	NA	TRBJ1-1	CASSGESNEAFF
TRBV5-6	once	TRBJ2-2	CASSATGYTGELFF